Below, 4 T cell receptor beta chains from the same sample are listed, as sequenced in a study of blood T cell repertoires in COVID-19. The repertoire was sequenced with immunoSEQ multiplex PCR; TCRdb's copy has only in-frame clones and lacks some. This sample carries around 340,000 clones, about nine tenths of them seen once, and the ten largest clones take around 4%. Source material: peripheral blood. The receptors come from a woman aged 55-70 years with COVID-19, enrolled during active disease.

V gene TRBV2 combines with J gene TRBJ1-2; perhaps TRBD1 as D (6 bases). V lost 4 bases and J 4 bases, leaving 10 bases between the germline ends. Germline V gene lookup returns CDR1 SNHLY and CDR2 FYNNEI. CDR3 length equals 13 residues. The CDR3 DNA is TGTGCCAGCAGTGCTGGGGGCACCTATGGCTACACCTTC. It translates to CASSAGGTYGYTF.

This chain links TRBV6-5 with TRBJ2-1; 12 bases match TRBD2. The V segment lost 7 bases and the J segment 6 bases; nucleotides outside the gene matches: 7. Per the germline V gene, CDR1 is MNHEY and CDR2 is SVGAGI. The CDR3 consists of 15 residues. The CDR3 region has the DNA TGTGCCAGCACGCTGACTAGCGGGGGAATCAATGAGCAGTTCTTC. Encoded protein: CASTLTSGGINEQFF.

The V and J genes are TRBV19 and TRBJ2-3, with 11 bases aligning to TRBD2. CDR1 is LNHDA and CDR2 is SQIVND in the germline V gene (reference sequence). With V trimmed by 4 bases and J by 0 bases, 3 bases remained unmatched. The CDR3 spans 16 residues. The CDR3 protein is CASSTRLAGSTDTQYF. The CDR3 nucleotides are TGTGCCAGTAGTACCCGACTAGCGGGGAGCACAGATACGCAGTATTTT. Based on the CDR3 plus reference TRBV19 and TRBJ2-3, the full variable domain is DGGITQSPKYLFRKEGQNVTLSCEQNLNHDAMYWYRQDPGQGLRLIYYSQIVNDFQKGDIAEGYSVSREKKESFPLTVTSAQKNPTAFYLCASSTRLAGSTDTQYFGPGTRLTVL.

This clone was picked up one time. The chain joins TRBV27 to TRBJ2-1, with 7 bases matching TRBD2. The V gene end was trimmed by 5 bases and the J gene end by 12 bases; junction bases not matched to a gene: 16. Germline V gene data show CDR1 as MNHEY and CDR2 as SMNVEV (reference sequence). The CDR3 loop spans 15 amino acids. CDR3: CASSLGPTSGVGQFF. In DNA, the CDR3 is TGTGCCAGCAGTCTTGGTCCCACGAGCGGGGTGGGGCAGTTCTTC.